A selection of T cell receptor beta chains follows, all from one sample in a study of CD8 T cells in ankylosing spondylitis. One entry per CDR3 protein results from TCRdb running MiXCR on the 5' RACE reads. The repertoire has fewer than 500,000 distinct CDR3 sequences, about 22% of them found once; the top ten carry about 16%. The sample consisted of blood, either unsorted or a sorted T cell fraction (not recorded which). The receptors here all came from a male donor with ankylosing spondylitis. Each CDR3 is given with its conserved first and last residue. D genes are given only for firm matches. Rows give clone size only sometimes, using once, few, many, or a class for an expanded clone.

CDR3 protein: CASSPSDTNNEQFF; V gene: TRBV5-1; clone size: -; D gene: -
CDR3 protein: CASNDYANTGELFF; V gene: TRBV11-2; clone size: few; D gene: -
CDR3 protein: CASSLHGGEPQTQYF; V gene: TRBV27; clone size: -; D gene: -
CDR3 protein: CASSLLGQVYGYTF; V gene: TRBV11-2; clone size: -; D gene: TRBD1
CDR3 protein: CASSQDQQGITNTQYF; V gene: TRBV4-2; clone size: -; D gene: -
CDR3 protein: CASSPQTGADYGYTF; V gene: TRBV18; clone size: once; D gene: -
CDR3 protein: CASSLVHVGPRQETQYF; V gene: TRBV5-4; clone size: -; D gene: -
CDR3 protein: CSARDGPGQYSGYTF; V gene: TRBV20-1; clone size: many; D gene: TRBD1
CDR3 protein: CASSLGLAGIHEQSF; V gene: TRBV5-1; clone size: -; D gene: TRBD2
CDR3 protein: CASSLTITDTQYF; V gene: TRBV7-3; clone size: few; D gene: -
CDR3 protein: CASTSPRRGGSYEQYF; V gene: TRBV6-1; clone size: few; D gene: -
CDR3 protein: CASSLVPGDITEAFF; V gene: TRBV5-1; clone size: -; D gene: -
CDR3 protein: CASGGSGSRLDEQFF; V gene: TRBV28; clone size: few; D gene: TRBD2
CDR3 protein: CASRATGQPNTGELFF; V gene: TRBV14; clone size: -; D gene: TRBD1
CDR3 protein: CASSFQVSSYNEQFF; V gene: TRBV7-9; clone size: few; D gene: -
CDR3 protein: CSAREVAPGGLAGAEQYF; V gene: TRBV20-1; clone size: -; D gene: TRBD2
CDR3 protein: CATSGGLGADTQYF; V gene: TRBV12-3/TRBV12-4; clone size: -; D gene: TRBD2
CDR3 protein: CATGRSGANVLTF; V gene: TRBV24-1; clone size: few; D gene: -
CDR3 protein: CASSPRGRPLHF; V gene: TRBV27; clone size: -; D gene: -
CDR3 protein: CASSYRGGTPSNQPQHF; V gene: TRBV6-5; clone size: few; D gene: TRBD1
CDR3 protein: CASSQGAPAAEQYF; V gene: TRBV3-1; clone size: few; D gene: -
CDR3 protein: CSALSSGGSYNEQFF; V gene: TRBV20-1; clone size: few; D gene: TRBD2
CDR3 protein: CATSDSLGIGYNEQFF; V gene: TRBV24-1; clone size: few; D gene: -
CDR3 protein: CASSVSTGGDTQYF; V gene: TRBV9; clone size: many; D gene: TRBD2
CDR3 protein: CSARRGLVQETQYF; V gene: TRBV20-1; clone size: -; D gene: -
CDR3 protein: CASSLDPGTEAFF; V gene: TRBV5-1; clone size: -; D gene: -
CDR3 protein: CAISVLAGGPSGANVLTF; V gene: TRBV10-3; clone size: -; D gene: TRBD2
CDR3 protein: CASSRDRVYGYTF; V gene: TRBV28; clone size: few; D gene: TRBD1